This T cell receptor beta chain was documented in a study of shared clonotypes between healthy human individuals. General study results and limits: Large sequencing depth failed to make sorted-subset sequencing complete, rarefaction showed. Sharing across a handful of donors was seen in roughly 5.2% of naive CD4 clonotypes.

This table comes from immunoSEQ multiplex PCR, and its TCRdb copy is limited to in-frame clones, with some not included. The sample has 650,000 to 750,000 clones, 60% to 80% seen once; the top ten hold approximately 1.8%. V lost 2 bases and J 4 bases, leaving 12 bases between the germline ends. The germline V gene encodes CDR1 SGHRS and CDR2 YFSETQ. The CDR3 is 14 amino acids. CD4+ cells underwent separation, giving CD45RA+ naive and CD45RA-negative memory subsets. A note on this clone: What it binds is not known.

Sequencing input: memory CD4+ T cells sorted from blood. Regarding subset: CD45RA-negative fraction. This clonotype was sampled from a woman aged 25 to 39 in good health. The V and J genes are TRBV5-1 and TRBJ2-5; D remains unclear. The CDR3 coding sequence is TGCGCCAGCAGCTTCCGGGCCGTTGGAGAGACCCAGTACTTC. This codes for CASSFRAVGETQYF.